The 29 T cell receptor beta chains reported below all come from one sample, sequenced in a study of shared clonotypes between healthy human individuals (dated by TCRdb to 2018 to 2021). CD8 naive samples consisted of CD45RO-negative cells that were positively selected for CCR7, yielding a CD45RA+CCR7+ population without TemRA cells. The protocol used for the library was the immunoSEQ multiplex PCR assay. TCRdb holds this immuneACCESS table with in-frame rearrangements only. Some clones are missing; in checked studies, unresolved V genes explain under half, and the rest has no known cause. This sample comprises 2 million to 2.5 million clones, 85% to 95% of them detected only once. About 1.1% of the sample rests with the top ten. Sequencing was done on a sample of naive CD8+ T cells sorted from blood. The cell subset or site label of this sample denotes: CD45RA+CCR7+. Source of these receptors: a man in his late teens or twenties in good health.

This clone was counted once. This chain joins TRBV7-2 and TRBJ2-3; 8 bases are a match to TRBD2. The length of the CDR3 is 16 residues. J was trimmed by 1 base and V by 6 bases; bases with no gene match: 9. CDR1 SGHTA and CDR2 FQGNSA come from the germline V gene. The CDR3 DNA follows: TGTGCCAGCAGTTTTAGCGGGATAGGTGGCACAGATACGCAGTATTTT. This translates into CASSFSGIGGTDTQYF.

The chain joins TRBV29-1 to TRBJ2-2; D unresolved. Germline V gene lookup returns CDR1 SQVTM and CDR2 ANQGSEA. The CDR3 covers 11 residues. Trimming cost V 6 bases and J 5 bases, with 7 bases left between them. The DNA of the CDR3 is TGCAGCGTCGCAGCTACCGGGGAGCTGTTTTTT. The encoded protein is CSVAATGELFF.

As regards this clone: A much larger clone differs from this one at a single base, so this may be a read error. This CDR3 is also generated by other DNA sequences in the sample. Here the CDR3 DNA reads TGTGCCAGCAGTGAATGGGGCGACGAGCAGTACTTC. Encoded protein: CASSEWGDEQYF. The chain links TRBV25-1 to TRBJ2-7; D might be TRBD1 (5 bases). Between the trimmed V and J ends, which lost 1 base and 5 bases, there was a span of 6 bases. The CDR3 totals 12 residues. CDR1 and CDR2 (germline): MGHDK, SYGVNS.

CDR3 sequence (DNA): TGTGCCAGCAGCTCTACCTCCTCTCTTCTCAAGGTGGCCTACAATGAGCAGTTCTTC. It encodes CASSSTSSLLKVAYNEQFF. The chain recombines TRBV7-2 with TRBJ2-1; D unclear. The CDR3 spans 19 residues. The V and J ends lost 4 bases and 2 bases respectively, with 24 bases between them. Per the germline V gene, CDR1 is SGHTA and CDR2 is FQGNSA.

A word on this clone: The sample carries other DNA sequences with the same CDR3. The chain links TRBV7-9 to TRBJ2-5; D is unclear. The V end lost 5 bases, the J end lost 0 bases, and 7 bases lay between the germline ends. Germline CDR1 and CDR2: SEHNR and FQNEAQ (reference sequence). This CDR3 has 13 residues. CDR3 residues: CASSHDNQETQYF. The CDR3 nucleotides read TGTGCCAGCAGCCACGACAACCAAGAGACCCAGTACTTC.

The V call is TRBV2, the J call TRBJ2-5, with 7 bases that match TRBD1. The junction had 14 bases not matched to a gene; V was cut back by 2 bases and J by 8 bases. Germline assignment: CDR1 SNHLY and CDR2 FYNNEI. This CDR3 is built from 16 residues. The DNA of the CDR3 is TGTGCCAGCAGTGAACCACCAGGGGGTAGGAGGAGAACCCAGTACTTC. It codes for CASSEPPGGRRRTQYF.

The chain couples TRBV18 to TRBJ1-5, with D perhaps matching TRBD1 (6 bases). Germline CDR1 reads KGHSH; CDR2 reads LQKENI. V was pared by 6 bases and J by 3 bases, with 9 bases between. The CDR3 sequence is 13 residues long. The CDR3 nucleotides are TGTGCCAGCTCGCGGGGGGCCAATCAGCCCCAGCATTTT. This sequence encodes CASSRGANQPQHF.

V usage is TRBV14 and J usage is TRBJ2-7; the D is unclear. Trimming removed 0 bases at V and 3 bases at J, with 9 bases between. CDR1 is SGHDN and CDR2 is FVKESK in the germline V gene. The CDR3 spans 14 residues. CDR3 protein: CASSQDSLDYEQYF. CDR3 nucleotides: TGTGCCAGCAGCCAAGACTCTTTAGACTACGAGCAGTACTTC.

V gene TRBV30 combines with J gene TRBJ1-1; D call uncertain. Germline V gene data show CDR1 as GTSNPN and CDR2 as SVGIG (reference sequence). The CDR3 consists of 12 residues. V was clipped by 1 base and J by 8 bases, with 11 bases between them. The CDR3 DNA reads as TGTGCCTGGAGTGATGTAGCATTAGAAGCTTTCTTT. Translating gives CAWSDVALEAFF.

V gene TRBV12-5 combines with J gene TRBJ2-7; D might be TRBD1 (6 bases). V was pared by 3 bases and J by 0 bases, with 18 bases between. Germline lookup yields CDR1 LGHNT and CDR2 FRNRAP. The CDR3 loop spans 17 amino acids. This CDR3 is CASGLEVIWGPSYEQYF. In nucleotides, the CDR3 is TGTGCTAGTGGTTTAGAGGTAATCTGGGGGCCCTCCTACGAGCAGTACTTC. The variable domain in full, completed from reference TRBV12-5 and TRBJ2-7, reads DARVTQTPRHKVTEMGQEVTMRCQPILGHNTVFWYRQTMMQGLELLAYFRNRAPLDDSGMPKDRFSAEMPDATLATLKIQPSEPRDSAVYFCASGLEVIWGPSYEQYFGPGTRLTVT.

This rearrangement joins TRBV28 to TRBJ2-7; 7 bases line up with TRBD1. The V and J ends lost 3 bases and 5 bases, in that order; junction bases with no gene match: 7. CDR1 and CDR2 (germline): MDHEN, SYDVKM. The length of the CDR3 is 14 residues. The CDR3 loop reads CASSLREGADEQYF. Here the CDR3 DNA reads TGTGCCAGCAGTTTGAGAGAGGGGGCGGACGAGCAGTACTTC.

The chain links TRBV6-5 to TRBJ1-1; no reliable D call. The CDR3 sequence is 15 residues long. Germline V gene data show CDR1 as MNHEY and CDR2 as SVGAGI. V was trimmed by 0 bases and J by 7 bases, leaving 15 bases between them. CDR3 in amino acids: CASSYSNLDWGEAFF. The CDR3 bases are TGTGCCAGCAGTTACTCGAACTTAGACTGGGGTGAAGCTTTCTTT.

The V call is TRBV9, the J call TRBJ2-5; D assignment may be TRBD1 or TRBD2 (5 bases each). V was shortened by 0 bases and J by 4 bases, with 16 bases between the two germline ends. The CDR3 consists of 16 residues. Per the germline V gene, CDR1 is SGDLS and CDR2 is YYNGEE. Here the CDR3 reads CASSVAGDLMGETQYF. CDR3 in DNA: TGTGCCAGCAGCGTAGCCGGGGACCTGATGGGAGAGACCCAGTACTTC.

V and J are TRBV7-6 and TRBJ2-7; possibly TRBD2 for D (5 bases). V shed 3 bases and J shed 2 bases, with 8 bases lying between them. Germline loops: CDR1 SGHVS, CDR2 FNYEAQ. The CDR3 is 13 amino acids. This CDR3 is CASSLHGTYEQYF. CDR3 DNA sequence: TGTGCCAGCAGCTTGCACGGGACCTACGAGCAGTACTTC.

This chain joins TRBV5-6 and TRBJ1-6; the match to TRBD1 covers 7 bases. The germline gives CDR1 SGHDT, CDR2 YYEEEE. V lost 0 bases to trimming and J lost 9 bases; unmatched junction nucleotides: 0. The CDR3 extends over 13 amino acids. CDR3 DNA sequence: TGTGCCAGCAGCTTGGGACAGGGTTCACCCCTCCACTTT. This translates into CASSLGQGSPLHF.

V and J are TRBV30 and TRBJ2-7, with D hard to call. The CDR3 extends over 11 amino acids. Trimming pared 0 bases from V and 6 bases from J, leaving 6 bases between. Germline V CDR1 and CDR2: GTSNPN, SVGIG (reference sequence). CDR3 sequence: CAWSVQSEQYF. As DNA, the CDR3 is TGTGCCTGGAGTGTACAGAGCGAGCAGTACTTC.

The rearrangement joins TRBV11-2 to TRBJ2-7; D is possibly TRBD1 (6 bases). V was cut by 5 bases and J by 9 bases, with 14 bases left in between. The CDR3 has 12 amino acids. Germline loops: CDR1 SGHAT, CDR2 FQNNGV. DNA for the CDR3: TGTGCCAGCAGCCTATCAGGGGTGGGGCAGTACTTC. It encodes CASSLSGVGQYF.

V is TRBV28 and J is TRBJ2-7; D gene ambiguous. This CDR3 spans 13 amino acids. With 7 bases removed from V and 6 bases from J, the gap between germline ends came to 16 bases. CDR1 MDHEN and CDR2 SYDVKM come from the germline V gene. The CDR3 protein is CASTFDKAGEQYF. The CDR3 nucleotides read TGTGCCAGCACATTTGACAAGGCTGGCGAGCAGTACTTC.

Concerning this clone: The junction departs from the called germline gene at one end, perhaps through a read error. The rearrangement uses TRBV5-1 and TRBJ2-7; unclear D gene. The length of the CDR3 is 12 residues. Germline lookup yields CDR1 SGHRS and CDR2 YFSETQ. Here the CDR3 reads CASSLVVRKGLF. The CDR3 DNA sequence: TGCGCCAGCAGCTTGGTTGTCAGGAAGGGTCTCTTC.

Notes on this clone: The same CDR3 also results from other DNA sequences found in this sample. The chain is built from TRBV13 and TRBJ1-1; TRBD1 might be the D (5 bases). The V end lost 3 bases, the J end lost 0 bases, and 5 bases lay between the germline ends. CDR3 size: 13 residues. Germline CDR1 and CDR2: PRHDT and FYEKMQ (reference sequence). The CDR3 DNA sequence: TGTGCCAGCAGCTTCAGGGTGAACACTGAAGCTTTCTTT. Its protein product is CASSFRVNTEAFF.

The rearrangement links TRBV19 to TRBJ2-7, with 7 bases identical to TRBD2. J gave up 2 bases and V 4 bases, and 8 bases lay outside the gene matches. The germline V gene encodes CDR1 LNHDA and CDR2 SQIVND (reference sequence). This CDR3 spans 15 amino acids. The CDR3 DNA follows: TGTGCCAGTAGTAATCAGCGGGACCCGCCCTACGAGCAGTACTTC. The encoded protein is CASSNQRDPPYEQYF.

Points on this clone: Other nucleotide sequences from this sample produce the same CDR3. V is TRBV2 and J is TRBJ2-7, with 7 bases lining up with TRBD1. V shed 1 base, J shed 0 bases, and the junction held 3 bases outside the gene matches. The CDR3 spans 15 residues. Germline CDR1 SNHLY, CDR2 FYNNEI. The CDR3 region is CASSEEGAPSYEQYF. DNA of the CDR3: TGTGCCAGCAGTGAAGAGGGGGCCCCCTCCTACGAGCAGTACTTC.

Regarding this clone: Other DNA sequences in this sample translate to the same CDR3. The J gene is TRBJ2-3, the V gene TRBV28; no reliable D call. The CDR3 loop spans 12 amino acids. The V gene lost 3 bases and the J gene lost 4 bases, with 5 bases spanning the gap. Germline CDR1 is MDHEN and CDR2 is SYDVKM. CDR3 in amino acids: CASSFSADTQYF. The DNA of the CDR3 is TGTGCCAGCAGTTTCTCCGCAGATACGCAGTATTTT.

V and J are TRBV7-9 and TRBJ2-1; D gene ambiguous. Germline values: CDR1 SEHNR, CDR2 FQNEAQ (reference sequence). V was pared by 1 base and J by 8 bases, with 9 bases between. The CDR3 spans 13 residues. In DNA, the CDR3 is TGTGCCAGCAGCTTAGGTAGCACGGATGAGCAGTTCTTC. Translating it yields CASSLGSTDEQFF.

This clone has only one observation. CDR3 coding DNA: TGTGCCATCATGACAGGGGGCGACGAGCAGTACTTC. Its protein product is CAIMTGGDEQYF. The chain employs TRBV10-3 and TRBJ2-7, with 10 positions matching TRBD1. V was clipped by 7 bases and J by 5 bases; unmatched bases: 2. Germline CDR1 is ENHRY and CDR2 is SYGVKD. The CDR3 runs to 12 residues.

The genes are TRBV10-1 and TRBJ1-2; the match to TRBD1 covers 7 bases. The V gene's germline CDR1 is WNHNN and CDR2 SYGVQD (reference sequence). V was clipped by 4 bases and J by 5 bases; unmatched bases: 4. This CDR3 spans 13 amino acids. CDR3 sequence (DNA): TGCGCCAGCAGTGGACAGGGAGGATATGGCTACACCTTC. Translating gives CASSGQGGYGYTF.

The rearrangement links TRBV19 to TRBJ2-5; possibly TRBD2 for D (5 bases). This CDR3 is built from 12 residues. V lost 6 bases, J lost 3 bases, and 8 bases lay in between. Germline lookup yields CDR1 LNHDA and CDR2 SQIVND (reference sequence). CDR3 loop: CASSGIEETQYF. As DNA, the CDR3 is TGTGCCAGTAGCGGGATCGAAGAGACCCAGTACTTC.

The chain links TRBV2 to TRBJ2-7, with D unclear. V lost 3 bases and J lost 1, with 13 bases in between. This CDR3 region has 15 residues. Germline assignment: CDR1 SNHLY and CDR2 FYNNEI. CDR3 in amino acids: CASSDAAAFSYEQYF. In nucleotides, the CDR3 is TGTGCCAGCAGTGACGCGGCAGCGTTTTCCTACGAGCAGTACTTC.

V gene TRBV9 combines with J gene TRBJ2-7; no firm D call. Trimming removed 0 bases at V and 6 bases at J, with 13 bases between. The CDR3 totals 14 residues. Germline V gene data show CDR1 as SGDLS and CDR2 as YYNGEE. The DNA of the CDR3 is TGTGCCAGCAGCGTAGACCTGGCCGGCCCCGAGCAGTACTTC. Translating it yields CASSVDLAGPEQYF.